This TCR beta chain appears in the sequencing data of a study of blood T cell repertoires in COVID-19. Overall study context: Acute and convalescent COVID-19 samples came from the United States, Italy and Spain. From T cells, B-cell-depleted T cells, or PBMCs came the material, which was cDNA or gDNA.

In the authors' methods: Amplification of reference gene primers provided the estimated nucleated cell counts. This table comes from immunoSEQ multiplex PCR, and its TCRdb copy is limited to in-frame clones, with some not included. That table supplies the V and J calls and clone size; D and trimming were determined from the DNA. Here the sample spans approximately 100,000 clones, about 85% being singletons. From germline, CDR1 is SGHTA and CDR2 FQGNSA. Trimming left V 5 bases short and J 0 bases short, with 10 bases between. This CDR3 has 15 amino acids. This clone has only a few counts. The chain is built from TRBV7-2 and TRBJ1-4, with D hard to call. The sequencing sample was made of peripheral blood. This clonotype originated in a woman in her seventies with active or convalescent COVID-19. The CDR3 here is CASSLAQTTNEKLFF. The CDR3 nucleotides read TGTGCCAGCAGCCTCGCTCAGACAACTAATGAAAAACTGTTTTTT.